Listed below are T cell receptor beta chains from one sample, sequenced in a study of cytomegalovirus exposure and HLA in healthy donors. TCRdb's copy holds only in-frame clones and misses some; the assay was immunoSEQ multiplex PCR. This sample has some 120,000 clones, with around 85% found just once. Sequencing was carried out using PBMCs. The receptors were sampled from a woman aged 25-40 years in good health and CMV-seropositive. The CDR3 runs from the conserved cysteine through the conserved F or W. A D gene is named only where the DNA matches it firmly. Clone size appears in some rows only: once, few, many, or a class for an expanded clone.

CDR3 DNA | CDR3 protein | J gene | clone size | D gene | V gene
TGTGCCAGCAGTCGGGGACAGAACCCTAGCCCCACCTTC | CASSRGQNPSPTF | TRBJ1-2 | . | TRBD1 | TRBV2
TGTGCCAGCAGTGGACTAGCGGGAGATAGGCGTACCGGGGAGCTGTTTTTT | CASSGLAGDRRTGELFF | TRBJ2-2 | . | TRBD2 | TRBV28
TGTGCCAGCAGCAAGACAGGGAACAACTATGGCTACACCTTC | CASSKTGNNYGYTF | TRBJ1-2 | . | TRBD1 | TRBV5-6
TGTGCCAGCAGCCTTATAGCGGGGGAAAATGAGCAGTTCTTC | CASSLIAGENEQFF | TRBJ2-1 | . | TRBD2 | TRBV6-5
TGTGCCAGCAGCCCCTTTCCGGGACAGGGCACTGAAGCTTTCTTT | CASSPFPGQGTEAFF | TRBJ1-1 | . | TRBD1 | TRBV7-9
TGTGCCAGCCGGGGGACCCCCGGGGGTCAGCCCCAGCATTTT | CASRGTPGGQPQHF | TRBJ1-5 | . | . | TRBV6-5
TGCGCCAGCAGGGACCGACTAGCGGGGGGGGACAATGAGCAGTTCTTC | CASRDRLAGGDNEQFF | TRBJ2-1 | . | TRBD2 | TRBV5-1
TGTGCCAGCAGCTTGGATGGACAGGGGCAGAATCAGCCCCAGCATTTT | CASSLDGQGQNQPQHF | TRBJ1-5 | . | TRBD1 | TRBV5-4
TGTGCCAGCAGCTCTACAGGGTCGAACACTGAAGCTTTCTTT | CASSSTGSNTEAFF | TRBJ1-1 | . | . | TRBV4-2
TGTGCCAGCAGCCTAAACAGGGGAAGGGCCTACGAGCAGTACTTC | CASSLNRGRAYEQYF | TRBJ2-7 | . | TRBD1 | TRBV7-3
TGTGCCAGCAGTTGGGACAGGGGACGCTACGAGCAGTACTTC | CASSWDRGRYEQYF | TRBJ2-7 | . | TRBD1 | TRBV6-5
TGTGCCAGTAGGCAGGGGCTTGGGCTCTACGAGCAGTACTTC | CASRQGLGLYEQYF | TRBJ2-7 | once | . | TRBV19
TGCGCCAGCAGCTTGGGGTCAGGAGGGGAAAGTTATGGCTACACCTTC | CASSLGSGGESYGYTF | TRBJ1-2 | . | . | TRBV5-1
TGCGCCAGCAGCTTGGGCTCTAGCGGGTACAATGAGCAGTTCTTC | CASSLGSSGYNEQFF | TRBJ2-1 | few | TRBD2 | TRBV5-1
TGCAGCGCACAGGTATTTACCTACAATGAGCAGTTCTTC | CSAQVFTYNEQFF | TRBJ2-1 | . | . | TRBV29-1
TGTGCCAGCAGTGTGTATGACATTCAGTACTTC | CASSVYDIQYF | TRBJ2-4 | . | . | TRBV2
TGTGCCAGTAGTATCGGACCCATCCCGGGACAGGGAAATGGCTACACCTTC | CASSIGPIPGQGNGYTF | TRBJ1-2 | . | TRBD1 | TRBV19
TGTGCCAGTAGTACCGCCCCGAGGGAGGAGAAGTACGAGCAGTACTTC | CASSTAPREEKYEQYF | TRBJ2-7 | . | . | TRBV19
TGTGCCAGCAGTCCCTCCCAGACAGGGTATGGCTACACCTTC | CASSPSQTGYGYTF | TRBJ1-2 | . | TRBD1 | TRBV28
TGTGCCAGCAGCTTAATAGCGGGAGCGGACGGGGAGCTGTTTTTT | CASSLIAGADGELFF | TRBJ2-2 | . | TRBD2 | TRBV11-2
TGTGCCAGCAGGAATCAGGGGCTTAGCACAGATACGCAGTATTTT | CASRNQGLSTDTQYF | TRBJ2-3 | . | . | TRBV6-6
TGTGCCAGCAGCCGGGACAGGGATGATTCACCCCTCCACTTT | CASSRDRDDSPLHF | TRBJ1-6 | . | TRBD1 | TRBV7-9
TGTGCCAGCAGCTTAAATACGGGAGGAAGGTTAGATACGCAGTATTTT | CASSLNTGGRLDTQYF | TRBJ2-3 | . | TRBD2 | TRBV7-6
TGTGCCAGCAGATGGGAGGGCCAGCCCCAGCATTTT | CASRWEGQPQHF | TRBJ1-5 | . | . | TRBV2
TGTGCCAGTAAATCCCACGGGAGAGGGTACGAGCAGTACTTC | CASKSHGRGYEQYF | TRBJ2-7 | few | . | TRBV19
TGTGCCAGCAGCGTAGACTCGAACACCGGGGAGCTGTTTTTT | CASSVDSNTGELFF | TRBJ2-2 | . | . | TRBV9
TGTGCCAGCACGTGGACAGGGGGCGCTGTTAACTATGGCTACACCTTC | CASTWTGGAVNYGYTF | TRBJ1-2 | . | TRBD1 | TRBV28
TGTGCCAGCAGTGGGCAGGGGATAGATACGCAGTATTTT | CASSGQGIDTQYF | TRBJ2-3 | . | . | TRBV2
TGTGCCAGCAGTGCCTACCAAGAGACCCAGTACTTC | CASSAYQETQYF | TRBJ2-5 | few | . | TRBV6-1